This T cell receptor (beta chain) was recorded in a study of blood T cell repertoires in COVID-19. Study-level background: COVID-19 samples, acute and convalescent, were from the United States, Italy and Spain. Nucleic acid was either cDNA or gDNA, and it came from T cells, B-cell-depleted T cells, or PBMCs.

Authors' data handling: The assay estimated nucleated cells by amplifying reference gene primers. The repertoire was sequenced with immunoSEQ multiplex PCR; TCRdb's copy has only in-frame clones and lacks some. Clonal size and the V and J genes are those of that table, whereas D and trimming came from the DNA. The table has 45,000 to 60,000 clones, around 85% seen once; the top ten hold less than 20%. This CDR3 contains 12 residues. CDR1 KGHDR and CDR2 SFDVKD come from the germline V gene. The V end lost 8 bases, the J end lost 3 bases, and 9 bases lay between the germline ends. The sample was peripheral blood. The sequence derives from a human donor in a cohort sampled during active COVID-19. The chain links TRBV24-1 to TRBJ1-1; D is undetermined. The CDR3 coding sequence is TGTGCCACCATGGGGAGTCACACTGAAGCTTTCTTT. Its protein is CATMGSHTEAFF.